Listed here are 6 T cell receptor beta chains from one sample, sequenced in a study of tumor and adjacent non-tumor tissue in lung cancer. RNA was extracted from bulk tissue without any cell sorting. The library came from three nested PCR rounds adapted from ARM-PCR protocols. TCRdb passed the multiplex PCR reads through MiXCR, listing each CDR3 protein once. This table holds about 75,000 distinct CDR3 sequences, under 80% found once. The material sequenced was lung tumor tissue. All receptors derive from a woman aged 45-65 years with non-small cell lung cancer.

The chain is built from TRBV10-1 and TRBJ1-1; D not certain. Germline V gene lookup returns CDR1 WNHNN and CDR2 SYGVQD (reference sequence). The CDR3 covers 13 residues. V was cut by 11 bases and J by 5 bases, with 18 bases left in between. The CDR3 nucleotides are TGCGCCGGTAGTGACGAGGGCTGGACTGAAGCTTTCTTT. Translating gives CAGSDEGWTEAFF.

The chain combines TRBV10-1 with TRBJ2-1, with 10 bases identical to TRBD2. The CDR3 extends over 14 amino acids. With 10 bases clipped from V and 5 bases from J, the junction kept 8 bases outside the gene matches. Germline values: CDR1 WNHNN, CDR2 SYGVQD (reference sequence). The CDR3 protein is CANVLAGDDNEQFF. The CDR3 nucleotides are TGCGCCAATGTCCTAGCGGGAGACGACAATGAGCAGTTCTTC.

This clonotype was counted many times. This chain connects TRBV6-5 to TRBJ1-6; D possibly corresponds to TRBD1 (6 bases). Between the trimmed V and J ends, which lost 2 bases and 5 bases, there was a span of 10 bases. The germline V gene encodes CDR1 MNHEY and CDR2 SVGAGI. CDR3 size: 15 residues. CDR3 sequence (DNA): TGTGCCAGCAGTTACACGACAGGAGATAATTCACCCCTCCACTTT. This gives the protein CASSYTTGDNSPLHF.

For this clonotype: This may arise from a read error, as a much more abundant clone is one base away. The chain joins TRBV5-1 to TRBJ2-2, with 11 positions matching TRBD2. The CDR3 is made up of 16 amino acids. The junction had 10 bases not matched to a gene; V was cut back by 4 bases and J by 8 bases. Germline CDR1 SGHRS, CDR2 YFSETQ. In DNA, the CDR3 is TGCGCCAGCAGCCCAGTGACTAGCGGGACGTTTGGGGAGCTGTTTTTT. Its protein is CASSPVTSGTFGELFF.

In its sample, this clonotype was seen many times. The CDR3 spells CASSLGTGDTDTQYF. The CDR3 DNA follows: TGTGCCAGCAGCTTAGGGACAGGAGACACAGATACGCAGTATTTT. This sequence joins TRBV7-9 and TRBJ2-3, with 7 bases aligning to TRBD1. The CDR3 spans 15 residues. After removal of 1 base from V and 2 bases from J, the junction contained 3 bases not matched to a gene. Germline-derived CDR1 and CDR2 are SEHNR and FQNEAQ (reference sequence).

Points on this clonotype: The missing conserved phenylalanine or tryptophan at the end of this CDR3 makes a read error likely. The chain links TRBV10-1 to TRBJ2-7; D perhaps matches TRBD1 (5 bases). This CDR3 has 14 residues. Germline loops: CDR1 WNHNN, CDR2 SYGVQD (reference sequence). This CDR3 reads CACSDPGKGYEQYS. The CDR3, as DNA: TGCGCCTGCAGTGACCCAGGGAAGGGGTACGAGCAGTACTCC.